These 19 T cell receptor beta chains originate from one sample sequenced in a study of a mutant IDH1 vaccine in newly diagnosed glioma. These receptors lack a known antigen. Using immunoSEQ multiplex PCR, the repertoire was profiled, and TCRdb retains in-frame clones only, with some absent. Of about 54,000 clones listed, around four fifths were seen once; the top ten hold 4.1%. Time point of the sample: week 35, safety follow-up. It was 300 ug of mutant IDH1 20-mer peptide that made up each vaccine dose, given with topical imiquimod. The specimen was PBMCs, collected from a glioma patient whose treatment included an IDH1 peptide vaccine. Receptors originate from a woman between 18 and 30 years old with glioma.

This clone was counted only a few times. The chain links TRBV19 to TRBJ1-1; tentatively, D is TRBD1 (5 bases). Germline V gene data show CDR1 as LNHDA and CDR2 as SQIVND (reference sequence). The CDR3 extends over 14 amino acids. V was shortened by 1 base and J by 4 bases, with 10 bases between the two germline ends. The CDR3 loop reads CASSIVQGSTEAFF. CDR3 sequence (DNA): TGTGCCAGTAGTATAGTGCAGGGCAGCACTGAAGCTTTCTTT. The full variable domain, completed using reference TRBV19 and TRBJ1-1, is DGGITQSPKYLFRKEGQNVTLSCEQNLNHDAMYWYRQDPGQGLRLIYYSQIVNDFQKGDIAEGYSVSREKKESFPLTVTSAQKNPTAFYLCASSIVQGSTEAFFGQGTRLTVV.

The chain joins TRBV2 to TRBJ1-2; perhaps TRBD1 as D (6 bases). The CDR3 sequence is 16 residues long. Germline CDR1 is SNHLY and CDR2 is FYNNEI. V was clipped by 5 bases and J by 0 bases, with 16 bases between them. CDR3 DNA: TGTGCCAGCAGTCCTGGACAGATTCTATCTAACTATGGCTACACCTTC. Translating it yields CASSPGQILSNYGYTF.

The V and J genes are TRBV5-6 and TRBJ2-1; D gene ambiguous. Germline V gene data show CDR1 as SGHDT and CDR2 as YYEEEE. Trimming shortened V by 7 bases and J by 9 bases, and 11 bases separated the two germline ends. The CDR3 extends over 11 amino acids. CDR3 DNA sequence: TGTGCCAGCTCTAGGGCCACTGAGCAGTTCTTC. Translating it yields CASSRATEQFF. The whole variable domain, remainder taken from reference TRBV5-6 and TRBJ2-1, is DAGVTQSPTHLIKTRGQQVTLRCSPKSGHDTVSWYQQALGQGPQFIFQYYEEEERQRGNFPDRFSGHQFPNYSSELNVNALLLGDSALYLCASSRATEQFFGPGTRLTVL.

This chain connects TRBV19 to TRBJ1-2; 9 positions agree with TRBD1. Looked up from germline, CDR1 is LNHDA and CDR2 is SQIVND (reference sequence). The CDR3 runs 12 residues. Trimming took 9 bases from V and 8 from J; bases not matched to a gene: 7. CDR3 sequence (DNA): TGTGCCAGCTTACAGGGGGCGCAGGGCTACACCTTC. It is translated as CASLQGAQGYTF. Together with reference TRBV19 and TRBJ1-2, the CDR3 gives the full variable domain: DGGITQSPKYLFRKEGQNVTLSCEQNLNHDAMYWYRQDPGQGLRLIYYSQIVNDFQKGDIAEGYSVSREKKESFPLTVTSAQKNPTAFYLCASLQGAQGYTFGSGTRLTVV.

This clone was recorded only once. The chain recombines TRBV7-8 with TRBJ1-6; weak D call: TRBD1 (6 bases). Germline V gene data show CDR1 as SGHVS and CDR2 as FQNEAQ. The CDR3 runs to 17 residues. V lost 2 bases to trimming and J lost 5 bases, with 16 bases between them. CDR3 amino acids: CASSLRRGGLNNSPLHF. DNA of the CDR3: TGTGCCAGCAGCTTACGGCGGGGGGGGCTAAATAATTCACCCCTCCACTTT.

The J gene is TRBJ2-5, the V gene TRBV9; 9 nucleotides line up with TRBD2. The CDR3 totals 16 residues. V lost 3 bases, J lost 1 base, and 7 bases stayed unmatched. Germline V gene data show CDR1 as SGDLS and CDR2 as YYNGEE. The CDR3 DNA follows: TGTGCCAGCAGCGCCTTAGCGGGAGCGTTCCAAGAGACCCAGTACTTC. This encodes CASSALAGAFQETQYF.

The CDR3 sequence is CASSRSGTSRGTDTQYF. DNA for the CDR3: TGTGCCAGCAGCCGCTCCGGGACTTCCAGGGGGACAGATACGCAGTATTTT. The rearrangement links TRBV5-4 to TRBJ2-3, with D possibly matching TRBD1 (7 bases). Germline assignment: CDR1 SGHNT and CDR2 YYREEE (reference sequence). The CDR3 spans 17 residues. The V end was cut by 4 bases, the J end by 3 bases, with 21 bases between.

The chain uses TRBV5-1 and TRBJ1-1, with D unclear. Germline values: CDR1 SGHRS, CDR2 YFSETQ. V lost 4 bases and J 4 bases, leaving 14 bases between the germline ends. The length of the CDR3 is 14 residues. The CDR3 DNA is TGCGCCAGCAGCGTAAGGGAAACCTCCACTGAAGCTTTCTTT. It encodes CASSVRETSTEAFF. The full variable domain, with the rest looked up from reference TRBV5-1 and TRBJ1-1, is KAGVTQTPRYLIKTRGQQVTLSCSPISGHRSVSWYQQTPGQGLQFLFEYFSETQRNKGNFPGRFSGRQFSNSRSEMNVSTLELGDSALYLCASSVRETSTEAFFGQGTRLTVV.

The chain uses TRBV2 and TRBJ1-1, with D maybe TRBD1 (5 bases). Looked up from germline, CDR1 is SNHLY and CDR2 is FYNNEI. This CDR3 comprises 14 residues. V lost 4 bases to trimming and J lost 1 base, with 10 bases between them. Written as DNA, the CDR3 is TGTGCCAGCAGTGCCGGGGCAGCGAACACTGAAGCTTTCTTT. Protein product: CASSAGAANTEAFF.

The chain is built from TRBV7-2 and TRBJ1-5; D may be TRBD1 (5 bases). The CDR3 totals 14 residues. Trimming took off 2 bases at V and 7 bases at J, with 12 bases between the two ends. The germline V gene encodes CDR1 SGHTA and CDR2 FQGNSA. CDR3 in amino acids: CASSLRRGGQPQHF. The CDR3 DNA reads TGTGCCAGCAGCTTAAGGCGGGGCGGACAGCCCCAGCATTTT.

The J gene is TRBJ2-2, the V gene TRBV7-9; unclear D gene. The V end was cut by 7 bases, the J end by 6 bases, with 18 bases between. Germline V gives CDR1 SEHNR, CDR2 FQNEAQ (reference sequence). This CDR3 spans 15 amino acids. Here the CDR3 DNA reads TGTGCCAGCACCAAAGGTCGGGTAGAGTCCGGGGAGCTGTTTTTT. Amino acids: CASTKGRVESGELFF.

The V gene is TRBV28, the J gene TRBJ1-2; D not resolved. Per the germline V gene, CDR1 is MDHEN and CDR2 is SYDVKM. This CDR3 region has 16 residues. Trimming removed 7 bases at V and 3 bases at J, with 21 bases between. In nucleotides, the CDR3 is TGTGCCAGCATTACCCAACCCCACACTGAGCACTATGGCTACACCTTC. Encoded protein: CASITQPHTEHYGYTF.

The chain joins TRBV29-1 to TRBJ1-3; tentative D call: TRBD1 (5 bases). This CDR3 has 13 residues. CDR1 is SQVTM and CDR2 is ANQGSEA in the germline V gene. With 4 bases removed from V and 4 bases from J, the gap between germline ends came to 11 bases. CDR3 region: CSVGGHTGNTIYF. CDR3 bases: TGCAGCGTTGGTGGACACACGGGAAACACCATATATTTT.

Only one count was recorded for this clone. CDR3 coding DNA: TGCGCCAGCAGCTCGACGACGGAGGGGGAGACCCAGTACTTC. Its protein is CASSSTTEGETQYF. The genes are TRBV5-1 and TRBJ2-5; a weak D match, TRBD2 (6 bases). Germline V lookup: CDR1 SGHRS, CDR2 YFSETQ. This CDR3 region has 14 residues. The V end was cut by 3 bases, the J end by 5 bases, with 14 bases between.

The J gene is TRBJ1-5, the V gene TRBV25-1; the D gene is possibly TRBD1 (5 bases). The CDR3 has 14 amino acids. V lost 2 bases to trimming and J lost 5 bases, with 10 bases between them. The germline V gene encodes CDR1 MGHDK and CDR2 SYGVNS. The CDR3 here is CASSELGGDQPQHF. The CDR3 DNA sequence: TGTGCCAGCAGTGAACTGGGGGGAGATCAGCCCCAGCATTTT.

The chain has TRBV5-4 and TRBJ1-1; no clear D. V lost 4 bases to trimming and J lost 0 bases, with 10 bases between them. The CDR3 contains 14 residues. Germline CDR1 SGHNT, CDR2 YYREEE (reference sequence). DNA of the CDR3: TGTGCCAGCAGCATAGGACTTCTGAACACTGAAGCTTTCTTT. Amino acid sequence: CASSIGLLNTEAFF.

The genes are TRBV27 and TRBJ2-4; 15 bases map to TRBD2. V lost 2 bases and J lost 7; bases outside the gene matches: 21. Germline assignment: CDR1 MNHEY and CDR2 SMNVEV (reference sequence). The CDR3 covers 22 residues. CDR3 region: CASSLGLGSKGLAGGTWNIQYF. The CDR3 DNA is TGTGCCAGCAGTTTAGGCTTAGGGAGTAAAGGACTAGCGGGAGGGACCTGGAACATTCAGTACTTC.

The chain recombines TRBV15 with TRBJ1-1, with D hard to call. V was clipped by 0 bases and J by 8 bases, with 10 bases between them. The CDR3 has 13 amino acids. The germline V gene encodes CDR1 LNHNV and CDR2 YYDKDF (reference sequence). In DNA, the CDR3 is TGTGCCACCAGCAGAGACAGGTCCCTAGAAGCTTTCTTT. It is translated as CATSRDRSLEAFF.

In this sample, this clone turned up once. This chain connects TRBV5-4 to TRBJ1-5; D not resolved. Germline loops: CDR1 SGHNT, CDR2 YYREEE (reference sequence). V was trimmed by 4 bases and J by 5 bases, leaving 13 bases between them. The CDR3 consists of 14 residues. CDR3 sequence: CASSRGAGDQPQHF. The CDR3 nucleotides read TGTGCCAGCAGCCGCGGAGCCGGCGATCAGCCCCAGCATTTT. The whole variable domain, remainder taken from reference TRBV5-4 and TRBJ1-5, is ETGVTQSPTHLIKTRGQQVTLRCSSQSGHNTVSWYQQALGQGPQFIFQYYREEENGRGNFPPRFSGLQFPNYSSELNVNALELDDSALYLCASSRGAGDQPQHFGDGTRLSIL.